This T cell receptor beta chain was sequenced for a study of T cell repertoires in cytomegalovirus infection. Study information: Public TCR beta signatures marked donors with CMV infection and the matching HLA. Findings and caveats of the study: Summed frequency of shared TCR beta families picked out CMV carriers who also had the relevant HLA. Within the response measured ex vivo, HLA-C-restricted CMV-specific TCR beta clonotypes were dominant.

This clonotype was counted many times. Its cognate antigen is unknown. TCRdb recomputed calls from the reads with MiXCR, one row per CDR3 protein. There are 210,000 or so distinct CDR3 sequences in the sample; approximately 7% occur only once, and under 7% lies in the top ten. V shed 6 bases and J shed 2 bases, with 16 bases lying between them. The CDR3 has 16 residues. From germline, CDR1 is MDHEN and CDR2 SYDVKM. V and J are TRBV28 and TRBJ1-4; D call uncertain. This clonotype originated in a human donor in good health (CMV status not recorded). Some clones in this sample may be carry-over from other donors' samples. The specimen sequenced was PBMCs. The CDR3 region is CASRETRPGTNEKLFF. The CDR3 DNA follows: TGTGCCAGCAGGGAAACCCGACCTGGGACTAATGAAAAACTGTTTTTT.